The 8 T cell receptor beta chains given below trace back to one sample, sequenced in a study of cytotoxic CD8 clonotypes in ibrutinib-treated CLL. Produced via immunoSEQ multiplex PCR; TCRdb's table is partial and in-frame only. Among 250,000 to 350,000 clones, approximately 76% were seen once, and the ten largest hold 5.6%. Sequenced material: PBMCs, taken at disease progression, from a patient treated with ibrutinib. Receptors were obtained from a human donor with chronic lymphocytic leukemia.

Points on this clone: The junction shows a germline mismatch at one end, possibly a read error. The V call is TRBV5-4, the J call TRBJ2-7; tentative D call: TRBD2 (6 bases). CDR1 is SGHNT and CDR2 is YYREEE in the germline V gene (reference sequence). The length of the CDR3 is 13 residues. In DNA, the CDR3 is TGTGCCAGCAGTTTGGGTGGGACTGGCGAGCAGTACTTC. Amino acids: CASSLGGTGEQYF.

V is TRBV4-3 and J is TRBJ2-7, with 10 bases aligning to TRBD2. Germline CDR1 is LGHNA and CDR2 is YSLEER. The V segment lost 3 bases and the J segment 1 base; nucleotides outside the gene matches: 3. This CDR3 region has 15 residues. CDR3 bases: TGCGCCAGCAGCCAGGGACTAGCGCGTTCCTACGAGCAGTACTTC. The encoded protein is CASSQGLARSYEQYF.

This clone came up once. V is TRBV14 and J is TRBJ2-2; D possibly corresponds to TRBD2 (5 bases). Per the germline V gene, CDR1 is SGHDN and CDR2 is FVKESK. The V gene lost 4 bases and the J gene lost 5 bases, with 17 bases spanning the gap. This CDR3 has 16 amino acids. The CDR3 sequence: CASSRLPGMWTGELFF. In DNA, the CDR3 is TGTGCCAGCAGCCGACTTCCGGGGATGTGGACCGGGGAGCTGTTTTTT.

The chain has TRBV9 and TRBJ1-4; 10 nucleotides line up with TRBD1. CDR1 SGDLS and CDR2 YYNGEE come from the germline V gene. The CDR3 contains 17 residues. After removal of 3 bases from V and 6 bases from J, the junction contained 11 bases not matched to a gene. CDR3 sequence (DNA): TGTGCCAGCAGCGAGGGGACAGGGGAGGGGCCGTATGAAAAACTGTTTTTT. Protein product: CASSEGTGEGPYEKLFF.

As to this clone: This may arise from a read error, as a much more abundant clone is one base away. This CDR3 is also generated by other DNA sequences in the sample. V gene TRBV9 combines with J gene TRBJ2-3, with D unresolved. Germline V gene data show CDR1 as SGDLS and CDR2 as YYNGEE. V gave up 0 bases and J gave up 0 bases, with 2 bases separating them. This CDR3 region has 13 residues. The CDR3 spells CASSVGSTDTQYF. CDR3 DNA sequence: TGTGCCAGCAGCGTAGGGAGCACAGATACGCAGTATTTT.

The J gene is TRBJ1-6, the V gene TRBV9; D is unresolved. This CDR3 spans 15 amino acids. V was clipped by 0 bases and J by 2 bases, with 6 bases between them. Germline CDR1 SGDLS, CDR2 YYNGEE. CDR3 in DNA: TGTGCCAGCAGCGTAGGAGGGCCCTATAATTCACCCCTCCACTTT. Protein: CASSVGGPYNSPLHF. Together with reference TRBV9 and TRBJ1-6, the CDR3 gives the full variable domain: DSGVTQTPKHLITATGQRVTLRCSPRSGDLSVYWYQQSLDQGLQFLIQYYNGEERAKGNILERFSAQQFPDLHSELNLSSLELGDSALYFCASSVGGPYNSPLHFGNGTRLTVT.

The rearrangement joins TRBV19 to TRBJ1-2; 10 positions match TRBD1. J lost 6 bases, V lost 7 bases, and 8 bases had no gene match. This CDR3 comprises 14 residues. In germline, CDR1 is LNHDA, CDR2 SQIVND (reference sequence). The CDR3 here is CASTLAGTGDGYTF. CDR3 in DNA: TGTGCCAGTACCCTGGCCGGGACAGGGGATGGCTACACCTTC.

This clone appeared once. CDR3 region: CASTTEKRSGANVLTF. The DNA for the CDR3 is TGTGCCAGCACGACAGAGAAACGCTCTGGGGCCAACGTCCTGACTTTC. The chain recombines TRBV9 with TRBJ2-6; weak D call: TRBD1 (5 bases). This CDR3 contains 16 residues. CDR1 is SGDLS and CDR2 is YYNGEE in the germline V gene. The germline V and J ends were trimmed by 6 bases and 0 bases, with 13 bases remaining between them.